This T cell receptor beta chain originates from a study of T cells in Graves' hyperthyroidism and ophthalmopathy. This clonotype was counted many times. Trimming removed 3 bases from V and 3 bases from J; junction bases left unmatched: 2. The CDR3 consists of 15 residues. The germline CDR1 and CDR2 sequences are SNHLY and FYNNEI. TCR beta CDR3 regions were amplified from RNA. Researchers ran a first-round RT-PCR on the TCR CDR3 using the HTBI primer set. TCRdb reanalysed the multiplex PCR reads using MiXCR and keeps one entry per CDR3 protein. The sample records 310,000 or so distinct CDR3 sequences, about 18% being singletons.

The sample comprised blood. The rearrangement joins TRBV2 to TRBJ2-5; 12 bases match TRBD2. This receptor was taken from a woman aged 60 to 75 with Graves' ophthalmopathy. The CDR3 nucleotides are TGTGCCAGCAGTGAGGCTAGCGGGGGGGAAGAGACCCAGTACTTC. Translating it yields CASSEASGGEETQYF.